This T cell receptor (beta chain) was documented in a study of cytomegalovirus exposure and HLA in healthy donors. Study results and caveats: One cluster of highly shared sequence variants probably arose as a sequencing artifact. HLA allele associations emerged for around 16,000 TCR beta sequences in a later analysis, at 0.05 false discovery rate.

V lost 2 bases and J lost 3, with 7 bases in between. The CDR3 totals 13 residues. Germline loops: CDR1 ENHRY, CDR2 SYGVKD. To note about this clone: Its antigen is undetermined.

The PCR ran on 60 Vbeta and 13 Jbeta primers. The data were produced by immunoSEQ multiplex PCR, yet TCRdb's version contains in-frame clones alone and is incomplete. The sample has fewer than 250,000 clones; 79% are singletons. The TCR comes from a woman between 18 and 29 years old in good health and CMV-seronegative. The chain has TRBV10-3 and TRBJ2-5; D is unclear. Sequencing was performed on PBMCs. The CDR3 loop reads CAISEKREETQYF. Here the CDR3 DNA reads TGTGCCATCAGTGAGAAGAGAGAAGAGACCCAGTACTTC.